This T cell receptor beta chain was captured in a study of cytomegalovirus exposure and HLA in healthy donors. Broader study findings: TCR beta V- and J-gene trimming, according to a later analysis, was linked to a missense DCLRE1C variant. TCR beta chains numbering under 200 were designated cytomegalovirus-associated.

60 Vbeta and 13 Jbeta primers were used in PCR. The protocol was immunoSEQ multiplex PCR, while the TCRdb copy is restricted to in-frame clones and leaves out a portion. The sample carries 100,000 to 150,000 clones, less than 90% recorded once. Germline CDR1 MNHEY, CDR2 SVGAGI. The CDR3 length is 13 residues. The germline V and J ends were trimmed by 4 bases and 7 bases, with 13 bases remaining between them. Concerning this clone: Its target is not known.

The sample consisted of PBMCs. This TCR came from a man aged 40-49 years in good health and CMV-seronegative. V is TRBV6-5 and J is TRBJ1-2; D not resolved. The DNA of the CDR3 is TGTGCCAGCAGTTCAGGAACACCACGTGGCTACACCTTC. It encodes CASSSGTPRGYTF.